What follows is one T cell receptor (beta chain) and its context. The protocol was immunoSEQ multiplex PCR, while the TCRdb copy is restricted to in-frame clones and leaves out a portion. The table lists some 74,000 clones, approximately 91% of them singletons. This sample stems from a study of T cells after somatic rescue of genetic block. CDR3 size: 13 residues. CDR1 and CDR2 (germline): MNHNY, SVGAGI (reference sequence). Unmatched junction bases numbered 10, after V lost 5 bases and J lost 10 bases. This TCR was sampled from a man aged 30 to 45. The chain is built from TRBV6-6 and TRBJ2-7, with 8 bases lining up with TRBD1. Material: peripheral blood mononuclear cells (PBMCs). CDR3 DNA: TGTGCCAGCAGTCGTGGGACAGGCCTGCCTCAGTACTTC. This translates into CASSRGTGLPQYF.